Listed below are T cell receptor beta chains from one sample, sequenced in a study of CD8 T cells in Susac syndrome. Each CDR3 protein is one row after TCRdb ran MiXCR on the immunoSEQ multiplex PCR reads. The sample holds about 82,000 distinct CDR3 sequences; roughly 95% are singletons and the top ten take about 0.65%. The specimen was CD8+ T cells from PBMCs. The source of these receptors is a human donor with Susac syndrome. The CDR3 runs from the conserved cysteine through the conserved F or W. The D gene is left open where the match is weak. Rows give clone size only sometimes, using once, few, many, or a class for an expanded clone.

clone_size | j_call | d_call | v_call | cdr3_aa | cdr3_nt
. | TRBJ1-1 | . | TRBV7-2 | CASSLGGRRTAFF | TGTGCCAGCAGCTTAGGGGGACGCCGAACAGCTTTCTTT
. | TRBJ1-1 | . | TRBV4-2 | CASSQEARTENTEAFF | TGTGCCAGCAGCCAAGAGGCTAGGACAGAGAACACTGAAGCTTTCTTT
. | TRBJ2-5 | . | TRBV20-1 | CSAAPGGLPETQYF | TGCAGTGCTGCCCCTGGGGGGCTCCCCGAGACCCAGTACTTC
. | TRBJ1-6 | . | TRBV13 | CASSSRSSPLHF | TGTGCCAGCAGCTCACGAAGTTCACCCCTCCACTTT
. | TRBJ2-7 | . | TRBV28 | CASSPPGPGVYEQYF | TGTGCCAGCAGTCCCCCGGGACCGGGGGTCTACGAGCAGTACTTC
. | TRBJ2-7 | TRBD1 | TRBV5-1 | CASSLGPGQVNYEQYF | TGCGCCAGCAGCTTGGGGCCGGGACAGGTGAACTACGAGCAGTACTTC
once | TRBJ1-1 | . | TRBV5-6 | CASSLNALEAFF | TGTGCCAGCAGCTTGAACGCCTTGGAAGCTTTCTTT
. | TRBJ2-5 | . | TRBV7-2 | CASSLDLLWEETQYF | TGTGCCAGCAGCTTAGACCTCCTGTGGGAAGAGACCCAGTACTTC
once | TRBJ1-1 | TRBD1 | TRBV30 | CAWTRTGNTEAFF | TGTGCCTGGACTAGGACAGGGAACACTGAAGCTTTCTTT
. | TRBJ2-7 | . | TRBV14 | CASSQGPYYEQYF | TGTGCCAGCAGCCAAGGACCCTATTACGAGCAGTACTTC
. | TRBJ1-2 | . | TRBV29-1 | CSVETATYLYGYTF | TGCAGCGTTGAGACGGCAACCTACCTCTATGGCTACACCTTC
. | TRBJ1-2 | . | TRBV20-1 | CSARDPAIHNYGYTF | TGCAGTGCTAGAGATCCCGCGATCCATAACTATGGCTACACCTTC
. | TRBJ2-7 | . | TRBV19 | CASSIEDSRDEQYF | TGTGCCAGTAGTATTGAGGACTCCCGGGACGAGCAGTACTTC
. | TRBJ1-5 | TRBD1 | TRBV20-1 | CSARDHRGGNQPQHF | TGCAGTGCTAGAGACCACAGGGGAGGCAATCAGCCCCAGCATTTT
. | TRBJ2-5 | . | TRBV15 | CATSRDLGGRETQYF | TGTGCCACCAGCAGAGATCTGGGGGGCCGGGAGACCCAGTACTTC
. | TRBJ2-2 | TRBD1 | TRBV20-1 | CSARETGAGELFF | TGCAGTGCTAGAGAGACAGGGGCCGGGGAGCTGTTTTTT
. | TRBJ2-3 | TRBD2 | TRBV4-3 | CASSRSGGRTDTQYF | TGCGCCAGCAGCCGTAGCGGGGGGCGGACAGATACGCAGTATTTT
. | TRBJ2-7 | . | TRBV5-1 | CASSYRSSYEQYF | TGCGCCAGCAGCTACAGGAGCTCCTACGAGCAGTACTTC
. | TRBJ1-2 | . | TRBV9 | CASSVVRGEGYTF | TGTGCCAGCAGCGTAGTGAGAGGGGAAGGCTACACCTTC
. | TRBJ2-7 | . | TRBV2 | CASSFTESYEQYF | TGTGCCAGCAGTTTTACAGAGTCCTACGAGCAGTACTTC
. | TRBJ2-3 | . | TRBV6-2/TRBV6-3 | CASHGQIGTDTQYF | TGTGCCAGCCATGGACAAATAGGCACAGATACGCAGTATTTT
. | TRBJ2-7 | TRBD1 | TRBV7-2 | CASSNQTGGHEQYF | TGTGCCAGCAGTAATCAGACAGGGGGCCACGAGCAGTACTTC
. | TRBJ2-7 | TRBD1 | TRBV4-1 | CASSQDPGTGGRYEQYF | TGCGCCAGCAGCCAAGATCCGGGGACAGGGGGCCGATACGAGCAGTACTTC
. | TRBJ2-2 | . | TRBV27 | CASSLRTGELFF | TGTGCCAGCAGTTTAAGGACCGGGGAGCTGTTTTTT
. | TRBJ2-1 | . | TRBV7-8 | CASSSTAINEQFF | TGTGCCAGCAGCTCGACAGCGATCAATGAGCAGTTCTTC
. | TRBJ2-1 | . | TRBV11-2 | CASSLLRTANEQFF | TGTGCCAGCAGCTTATTACGGACGGCCAATGAGCAGTTCTTC
. | TRBJ2-5 | . | TRBV12-3/TRBV12-4 | CASSFEGFQETQYF | TGTGCCAGCAGTTTTGAAGGGTTCCAAGAGACCCAGTACTTC
. | TRBJ2-1 | TRBD1 | TRBV6-2/TRBV6-3 | CASSPRTGGAYNEQFF | TGTGCCAGCAGTCCAAGGACAGGGGGAGCCTACAATGAGCAGTTCTTC
. | TRBJ1-4 | TRBD1 | TRBV19 | CAAGTGNEKLFF | TGTGCCGCCGGGACAGGGAACGAAAAACTGTTTTTT
. | TRBJ1-1 | . | TRBV4-3 | CASSQDRENTEAFF | TGCGCCAGCAGCCAAGATCGGGAGAACACTGAAGCTTTCTTT
. | TRBJ1-1 | TRBD1 | TRBV30 | CAWGQANTEAFF | TGTGCCTGGGGACAGGCGAACACTGAAGCTTTCTTT
. | TRBJ2-1 | TRBD2 | TRBV5-4 | CASSSSGTYNEQFF | TGTGCCAGCAGCTCTAGCGGGACCTACAATGAGCAGTTCTTC
few | TRBJ2-3 | . | TRBV7-2 | CASSLGGTDTQYF | TGTGCCAGCAGCTTGGGGGGAACAGATACGCAGTATTTT
. | TRBJ2-5 | TRBD1 | TRBV24-1 | CATSDPTGSGKTQYF | TGTGCCACCAGTGATCCGACAGGGTCGGGAAAGACCCAGTACTTC
. | TRBJ1-1 | . | TRBV5-1 | CASSLAGVRNEAFF | TGCGCCAGCAGCTTGGCCGGGGTAAGGAATGAAGCTTTCTTT
once | TRBJ1-2 | TRBD1 | TRBV10-2 | CASSARQGNYGYTF | TGCGCCAGCAGTGCGAGACAGGGGAACTATGGCTACACCTTC
. | TRBJ2-5 | TRBD2 | TRBV20-1 | CSASSVSSGGQETQYF | TGCAGTGCTAGTTCTGTCTCTAGCGGGGGTCAAGAGACCCAGTACTTC
. | TRBJ2-1 | TRBD1 | TRBV5-6 | CASSPPGQGTNEQFF | TGTGCCAGCAGCCCCCCGGGACAGGGAACGAATGAGCAGTTCTTC
. | TRBJ1-1 | . | TRBV23-1 | CASSQSERVESTEAFF | TGCGCCAGCAGTCAGTCCGAACGGGTTGAAAGCACTGAAGCTTTCTTT
. | TRBJ2-3 | . | TRBV12-3/TRBV12-4 | CASSPGRGKTDTQYF | TGTGCCAGCAGTCCGGGCCGAGGGAAGACAGATACGCAGTATTTT
. | TRBJ2-7 | TRBD1 | TRBV20-1 | CSAREDRGRADEQYF | TGCAGTGCTAGAGAGGACAGGGGGCGGGCGGACGAGCAGTACTTC
. | TRBJ1-4 | . | TRBV15 | CATSRGGRLLLANEKLFF | TGTGCCACCAGCAGAGGCGGGAGGCTACTGCTCGCTAATGAAAAACTGTTTTTT
. | TRBJ1-4 | . | TRBV20-1 | CSAVRQETNEKLFF | TGCAGTGCTGTTAGACAGGAAACTAATGAAAAACTGTTTTTT
. | TRBJ1-4 | . | TRBV7-2 | CASSNNEKLFF | TGTGCCAGCAGCAACAATGAAAAACTGTTTTTT
. | TRBJ2-7 | . | TRBV6-2/TRBV6-3 | CASTEDRHEQYF | TGTGCCAGCACCGAGGACAGACACGAGCAGTACTTC
. | TRBJ1-2 | . | TRBV29-1 | CPQYGYTF | TGCCCACAGTATGGCTACACCTTC
. | TRBJ1-2 | . | TRBV20-1 | CSARAETVLYGYTF | TGCAGTGCTAGAGCCGAGACAGTGCTCTATGGCTACACCTTC
. | TRBJ1-6 | . | TRBV5-1 | CASSLGAGVNSPLHF | TGCGCCAGCAGCTTGGGGGCAGGGGTTAATTCACCCCTCCACTTT
. | TRBJ1-1 | . | TRBV20-1 | CSAPSMGRGTEAFF | TGCAGTGCCCCAAGCATGGGCCGGGGCACTGAAGCTTTCTTT
once | TRBJ1-5 | . | TRBV4-2 | CASSHGENQPQHF | TGTGCCAGCAGCCATGGGGAGAATCAGCCCCAGCATTTT
. | TRBJ2-6 | . | TRBV30 | CAWSKQTGSGANVLTF | TGTGCCTGGAGTAAACAAACAGGCTCTGGGGCCAACGTCCTGACTTTC
. | TRBJ2-7 | TRBD2 | TRBV3-1 | CASSPRTSGGHFLYEQYF | TGTGCCAGCAGCCCACGGACTAGCGGAGGACACTTCCTCTACGAGCAGTACTTC
. | TRBJ2-7 | . | TRBV4-1 | CASSQGISYEQYF | TGCGCCAGCAGCCAAGGGATCTCCTACGAGCAGTACTTC
. | TRBJ1-6 | . | TRBV12-3/TRBV12-4 | CASSLLKNSPLHF | TGTGCCAGCAGTTTGTTGAAGAATTCACCCCTCCACTTT